The clone carrying this T cell receptor (beta chain) was found once. Its antigen is still unknown. The sample is drawn from a study of T cell responses to AZD1222 COVID-19 vaccine. Measured with immunoSEQ multiplex PCR; TCRdb has only the in-frame clones, and not every one. The table has tens of thousands of clones, nearly 90% seen once. With 6 bases removed from V and 3 bases from J, the gap between germline ends came to 8 bases. Germline V lookup: CDR1 SNHLY, CDR2 FYNNEI. CDR3 length: 12 residues. Whole-study findings and limits: Donor demographics were predominantly white British with a female majority; clonal diversity may be underestimated. Repertoire sampling was restricted to post-peak T cell response timepoints. In the spike-specific TCR repertoire, nearly half reportedly target unmutated variant regions.

This specimen was peripheral blood, taken on day 0 of AZD1222 vaccination. This chain uses TRBV2 with TRBJ1-1; D possibly corresponds to TRBD1 (5 bases). The TCR originated in an adult in good health. CDR3 nucleotides: TGTGCCAGCAGCCCACAGGACACTGAAGCTTTCTTT. Amino acids: CASSPQDTEAFF. Supplemented by reference TRBV2 and TRBJ1-1, the full variable domain reads EPEVTQTPSHQVTQMGQEVILRCVPISNHLYFYWYRQILGQKVEFLVSFYNNEISEKSEIFDDQFSVERPDGSNFTLKIRSTKLEDSAMYFCASSPQDTEAFFGQGTRLTVV.